Shown below are 24 T cell receptor beta chains from a single sample sequenced in a study of blood T cell repertoires in COVID-19. The protocol was immunoSEQ multiplex PCR, while the TCRdb copy is restricted to in-frame clones and leaves out a portion. The sample lists around 450,000 clones, roughly nine tenths occurring once. The sample comprised PBMCs or T cells enriched from blood (not recorded which). These receptors came from a woman aged 18-29 years who had recovered from COVID-19.

There are a few counts of this clone. The chain has TRBV10-3 and TRBJ2-7, with D possibly matching TRBD1 (5 bases). Trimming took off 8 bases at V and 2 bases at J, with 13 bases between the two ends. CDR1 ENHRY and CDR2 SYGVKD come from the germline V gene. CDR3 size: 13 residues. The CDR3 here is CAISEAGPYEQYF. DNA of the CDR3: TGTGCCATCTCAGAGGCAGGGCCCTACGAGCAGTACTTC.

The J gene is TRBJ1-5, the V gene TRBV28; D possibly corresponds to TRBD1 (5 bases). The CDR3 length is 12 residues. Per the germline V gene, CDR1 is MDHEN and CDR2 is SYDVKM. Trimming took 6 bases from V and 7 from J, leaving 10 bases between them. For the CDR3, the DNA is TGTGCCAGCAGGGGCGGGGGGCAGCCCCAGCATTTT. Amino acids: CASRGGGQPQHF.

The V call is TRBV9, the J call TRBJ2-5; possibly TRBD2 for D (6 bases). The CDR3 length is 15 residues. Trimming stripped 7 bases from V and 4 bases from J, with 20 bases between. Germline V CDR1 and CDR2: SGDLS, YYNGEE. The CDR3 sequence is CASSSGGQLGETQYF. The CDR3 DNA reads TGTGCCAGCTCATCTGGAGGGCAACTCGGAGAGACCCAGTACTTC.

The V gene is TRBV5-1, the J gene TRBJ2-1; TRBD2 matches 7 bases. CDR1 is SGHRS and CDR2 is YFSETQ in the germline V gene. CDR3 length: 17 residues. The junction had 8 bases not matched to a gene; V was cut back by 2 bases and J by 0 bases. CDR3 bases: TGCGCCAGCAGCTTACCAGCGGGGACGTACTCCTACAATGAGCAGTTCTTC. This gives the protein CASSLPAGTYSYNEQFF.

This chain connects TRBV11-3 to TRBJ2-5; 7 nucleotides align to TRBD2. Germline assignment: CDR1 SGHNT and CDR2 YENEEA. CDR3 size: 14 residues. V lost 5 bases and J lost 5; bases outside the gene matches: 8. CDR3: CASSQRGGSETQYF. CDR3 bases: TGTGCCAGCAGCCAACGGGGAGGGAGCGAGACCCAGTACTTC.

The rearrangement links TRBV29-1 to TRBJ1-1; D may be TRBD1 (6 bases). The V and J ends lost 7 bases and 0 bases respectively, with 15 bases between them. Germline-derived CDR1 and CDR2 are SQVTM and ANQGSEA. CDR3 length: 14 amino acids. This chain's CDR3 is CSASRDIMNTEAFF. CDR3 sequence (DNA): TGCAGCGCCTCCCGGGACATAATGAACACTGAAGCTTTCTTT.

The genes are TRBV29-1 and TRBJ2-3; 9 positions agree with TRBD2. The CDR3 extends over 14 amino acids. Looked up from germline, CDR1 is SQVTM and CDR2 is ANQGSEA. The J segment lost 2 bases and the V segment lost 7 bases, leaving 7 bases of the junction unmatched. CDR3 protein: CSGRSGGFTDTQYF. The CDR3 DNA sequence: TGCAGCGGCCGAAGCGGGGGGTTCACAGATACGCAGTATTTT.

The chain has TRBV18 and TRBJ1-4; 9 bases are shared with TRBD1. The CDR3 runs 14 residues. From germline, CDR1 is KGHSH and CDR2 LQKENI. After removal of 6 bases from V and 5 bases from J, the junction contained 4 bases not matched to a gene. CDR3 nucleotide sequence: TGTGCCAGCTCCCGTGGGACAGGGAATGAAAAACTGTTTTTT. Translation: CASSRGTGNEKLFF.

The sample holds one count of this clone. V gene TRBV11-3 combines with J gene TRBJ2-3; weak D call: TRBD2 (6 bases). V was shortened by 7 bases and J by 3 bases, with 23 bases between the two germline ends. The CDR3 length is 17 residues. From germline, CDR1 is SGHNT and CDR2 YENEEA. CDR3 coding DNA: TGTGCCAGCAATGGTAGAGCCGTGTGCGGGGTGACAGATACGCAGTATTTT. This sequence encodes CASNGRAVCGVTDTQYF.

The chain employs TRBV5-5 and TRBJ1-6, with D maybe TRBD1 (5 bases). The germline V and J ends were trimmed by 2 bases and 7 bases, with 13 bases remaining between them. Germline-derived CDR1 and CDR2 are SGHKS and YYEKEE (reference sequence). This CDR3 region has 15 residues. The CDR3 nucleotides read TGTGCCAGCAGCTTTTGGTCGCAGGGAAATTCACCCCTCCACTTT. The encoded protein is CASSFWSQGNSPLHF.

This rearrangement joins TRBV7-9 to TRBJ2-5, with D maybe TRBD1 (6 bases). The CDR3 totals 13 residues. CDR1 SEHNR and CDR2 FQNEAQ come from the germline V gene (reference sequence). Trimming removed 5 bases at V and 1 base at J, with 8 bases between. The CDR3 loop is CASSPRGQETQYF. CDR3 coding DNA: TGTGCCAGCAGCCCCAGGGGCCAAGAGACCCAGTACTTC.

This clone came up once. This rearrangement joins TRBV19 to TRBJ2-1, with 9 nucleotides matching TRBD2. The CDR3 length is 17 residues. CDR1 LNHDA and CDR2 SQIVND come from the germline V gene (reference sequence). With 3 bases clipped from V and 8 bases from J, the junction kept 14 bases outside the gene matches. The CDR3 region is CASSMPAGGPLGHEQFF. The CDR3 DNA reads TGTGCCAGTAGTATGCCAGCGGGGGGTCCTTTGGGCCATGAGCAGTTCTTC.

The genes are TRBV20-1 and TRBJ1-1, with D perhaps TRBD1 (5 bases). The V end was cut by 3 bases, the J end by 8 bases, with 19 bases between. The CDR3 contains 14 residues. Germline V gene lookup returns CDR1 DFQATT and CDR2 SNEGSKA (reference sequence). The CDR3 nucleotides are TGCAGTGCTAGTGAGCCTGGTGGGGCCGGGGAAGCTTTCTTT. This sequence encodes CSASEPGGAGEAFF.

V and J are TRBV5-4 and TRBJ1-6, with 7 bases identical to TRBD1. The CDR3 is made up of 14 amino acids. Germline V lookup: CDR1 SGHNT, CDR2 YYREEE (reference sequence). The ends lost 0 bases at V and 10 bases at J; junction bases unmatched: 4. CDR3 coding DNA: TGTGCCAGCAGCTTGGGACAGGGAGACTCACCCCTCCACTTT. Residues: CASSLGQGDSPLHF.

This chain joins TRBV30 and TRBJ2-5; 7 bases are a match to TRBD1. J lost 4 bases, V lost 3 bases, and 8 bases had no gene match. Germline loops: CDR1 GTSNPN, CDR2 SVGIG (reference sequence). The CDR3 length is 14 residues. CDR3 in DNA: TGTGCCTGGAGATCAAGGGGGCAGAGAGAGACCCAGTACTTC. Amino acid sequence: CAWRSRGQRETQYF.

V gene TRBV7-2 combines with J gene TRBJ1-5; D is unclear. From germline, CDR1 is SGHTA and CDR2 FQGNSA. CDR3 length: 15 amino acids. V lost 1 base and J lost 0, with 7 bases in between. The CDR3 DNA follows: TGTGCCAGCAGCTTAGGGCAGTATAGCAATCAGCCCCAGCATTTT. Its protein is CASSLGQYSNQPQHF.

This sequence joins TRBV15 and TRBJ1-1; D is perhaps TRBD1 (5 bases). Germline V gene sequence: CDR1 LNHNV, CDR2 YYDKDF (reference sequence). Trimming took off 5 bases at V and 4 bases at J, with 17 bases between the two ends. The CDR3 contains 15 residues. The CDR3 DNA sequence: TGTGCCACCAGCGGCTGGTTCGGGGGGGGCACTGAAGCTTTCTTT. It yields the protein CATSGWFGGGTEAFF.

The chain carries TRBV5-1 and TRBJ1-3; TRBD1 aligns across 10 bases. The CDR3 runs to 17 residues. Germline V lookup: CDR1 SGHRS, CDR2 YFSETQ. Trimming at V came to 0 bases and at J to 2 bases, leaving 5 bases not matched to a gene. The CDR3 sequence is CASSLVGQGLTGNTIYF. The CDR3 nucleotides are TGCGCCAGCAGCTTGGTGGGACAGGGGTTAACTGGAAACACCATATATTTT. Full variable domain (outside the CDR3, taken from reference TRBV5-1 and TRBJ1-3): KAGVTQTPRYLIKTRGQQVTLSCSPISGHRSVSWYQQTPGQGLQFLFEYFSETQRNKGNFPGRFSGRQFSNSRSEMNVSTLELGDSALYLCASSLVGQGLTGNTIYFGEGSWLTVV.

The rearrangement uses TRBV28 and TRBJ1-2, with unresolved D. The ends were cut back, 2 bases at V and 0 bases at J, with 7 bases in the middle. The CDR3 is made up of 14 amino acids. Looked up from germline, CDR1 is MDHEN and CDR2 is SYDVKM. CDR3 DNA sequence: TGTGCCAGCAGTTTACGGAGTACTAACTATGGCTACACCTTC. This sequence encodes CASSLRSTNYGYTF.

This clone was recorded once. V gene TRBV3-1 (or the pseudogene TRBV3-2) combines with J gene TRBJ2-2; TRBD1 might be the D (6 bases). Germline CDR1 reads LGHDT; CDR2 reads YNNKEL (reference sequence). The CDR3 contains 16 residues. V was pared by 0 bases and J by 4 bases, with 12 bases between. The CDR3 loop reads CASSQEWKGGTGELFF. CDR3 in DNA: TGTGCCAGCAGCCAAGAGTGGAAAGGGGGCACCGGGGAGCTGTTTTTT.

V is TRBV9 and J is TRBJ2-3; TRBD2 matches at 8 bases. V shed 4 bases and J 4 bases; nucleotides not matched to a gene: 5. Germline values: CDR1 SGDLS, CDR2 YYNGEE. The CDR3 loop spans 14 amino acids. The CDR3 DNA reads TGTGCCAGCAGCCCCCGGACTAGCCCAGATACGCAGTATTTT. It encodes CASSPRTSPDTQYF.

The chain uses TRBV29-1 and TRBJ2-1; D perhaps matches TRBD1 (6 bases). CDR3 length equals 13 residues. Germline CDR1 SQVTM, CDR2 ANQGSEA. V lost 1 base and J lost 4, with 8 bases in between. CDR3 in DNA: TGCAGCGTTGAAGGGACAGAGTACAATGAGCAGTTCTTC. Residues: CSVEGTEYNEQFF.

The rearrangement uses TRBV7-2 and TRBJ2-7; D unresolved. The V gene lost 4 bases and the J gene lost 2 bases, with 15 bases spanning the gap. Germline V CDR1 and CDR2: SGHTA, FQGNSA. The CDR3 runs to 15 residues. CDR3 residues: CASSSSGGPAYEQYF. The CDR3 DNA sequence: TGTGCCAGCAGCTCCTCCGGCGGTCCCGCCTACGAGCAGTACTTC.

This clone was counted between two and nine times. This sequence joins TRBV6-4 and TRBJ2-1, with 7 positions matching TRBD2. This CDR3 has 15 amino acids. The junction had 7 bases not matched to a gene; V was cut back by 2 bases and J by 6 bases. Germline-derived CDR1 and CDR2 are MRHNA and SNTAGT. CDR3 in DNA: TGTGCCAGCAGTGACGGACTAGGCCCGAGCAATGAGCAGTTCTTC. Amino acids: CASSDGLGPSNEQFF.